The 7 T cell receptor beta chains below all came from one sample that was sequenced in a study of a mutant IDH1 vaccine in newly diagnosed glioma. Their target antigens are unknown. Time point given: week 23, last vaccination. Doses consisted of 300 ug of mutant IDH1 20-mer peptide each, paired with topical imiquimod. Produced via immunoSEQ multiplex PCR; TCRdb's table is partial and in-frame only. The table lists 50,000 to 70,000 clones, over 70% of them singletons. This specimen consisted of PBMCs, obtained from a glioma patient whose treatment included an IDH1 peptide vaccine. The receptors were gathered from a man in his forties with glioma.

The chain joins TRBV5-8 to TRBJ2-7; D not resolved. The CDR3 consists of 13 residues. V gave up 0 bases and J gave up 3 bases, with 7 bases separating them. Germline V gene data show CDR1 as SGHTS and CDR2 as YDEGEE. In nucleotides, the CDR3 is TGTGCCAGCAGCTTGGTTCAAAACTACGAGCAGTACTTC. As protein: CASSLVQNYEQYF.

This clone was observed a handful of times. The chain recombines TRBV23-1 with TRBJ2-7; TRBD1 agrees at 7 bases. TRBV23-1 is given ORF status, its function remaining uncertain. The CDR3 length is 13 residues. V gave up 6 bases and J gave up 6 bases; unmatched junction bases: 8. The CDR3 nucleotides read TGCGCCAGCAGAGACAGGGAAGGACTCGAGCAGTACTTC. It codes for CASRDREGLEQYF.

V is TRBV29-1 and J is TRBJ2-7; D is possibly TRBD1 or TRBD2 (5 bases each). Germline lookup yields CDR1 SQVTM and CDR2 ANQGSEA. CDR3 length: 12 residues. V lost 7 bases and J 4 bases, leaving 14 bases between the germline ends. CDR3 nucleotide sequence: TGCAGCGCCGAGGGGTCGGGGTACGAGCAGTACTTC. It specifies CSAEGSGYEQYF.

In this sample, this clone turned up a few times. The chain is built from TRBV4-2 and TRBJ2-3; the D gene could be TRBD1 or TRBD2 (5 bases each). Germline V CDR1 and CDR2: LGHNA, YNFKEQ. Trimming stripped 1 base from V and 6 bases from J, with 14 bases between. CDR3 length equals 15 residues. DNA for the CDR3: TGTGCCAGCAGCCAAGCCCGGGGCACCCCCGATACGCAGTATTTT. Translated: CASSQARGTPDTQYF.

V gene TRBV11-2 combines with J gene TRBJ2-3; 7 nucleotides match TRBD2. Trimming took 0 bases from V and 7 from J; bases not matched to a gene: 7. The V gene's germline CDR1 is SGHAT and CDR2 FQNNGV. The CDR3 is 15 amino acids. The CDR3 DNA follows: TGTGCCAGCAGCTTAGAGGGACTATTGGTGAATACGCAGTATTTT. It is translated as CASSLEGLLVNTQYF.

The chain links TRBV6-4 to TRBJ1-3; D not certain. V was clipped by 0 bases and J by 4 bases, with 13 bases between them. CDR1 is MRHNA, CDR2 SNTAGT, per germline. The CDR3 has 16 residues. CDR3 coding DNA: TGTGCCAGCAGTGACTCGGGATCCTCGGCCGGAAACACCATATATTTT. This gives the protein CASSDSGSSAGNTIYF.

The rearrangement uses TRBV28 and TRBJ1-5; perhaps TRBD1 as D (6 bases). V lost 6 bases and J lost 1, with 19 bases in between. Germline V gene lookup returns CDR1 MDHEN and CDR2 SYDVKM. The CDR3 covers 17 residues. CDR3 sequence reads: CASRSTSGARSNQPQHF. The CDR3 coding sequence is TGTGCCAGCAGATCCACCTCGGGGGCAAGGAGCAATCAGCCCCAGCATTTT.